This T cell receptor beta chain was sequenced during a study of blood T cell repertoires in COVID-19. Study background: From T cells, B-cell-depleted T cells, or PBMCs came the material, which was cDNA or gDNA.

This clone was recorded once. Self-reported history from a screening survey and questionnaire set each donor's cohort. CDR3 length: 14 residues. Trimming took off 3 bases at V and 5 bases at J, with 13 bases between the two ends. In germline, CDR1 is LNHDA, CDR2 SQIVND (reference sequence). This table comes from immunoSEQ multiplex PCR, and its TCRdb copy is limited to in-frame clones, with some not included. The table shows roughly 330,000 clones, with about 85% occurring only once. The chain employs TRBV19 and TRBJ1-2; D gene unclear. Sequencing used PBMCs or T cells enriched from blood (not recorded which). The source of this sequence is a woman aged 25 to 39 who had recovered from COVID-19. The CDR3 region is CASSIPTNTYGYTF. The CDR3, as DNA: TGTGCCAGTAGTATTCCCACGAACACGTATGGCTACACCTTC.